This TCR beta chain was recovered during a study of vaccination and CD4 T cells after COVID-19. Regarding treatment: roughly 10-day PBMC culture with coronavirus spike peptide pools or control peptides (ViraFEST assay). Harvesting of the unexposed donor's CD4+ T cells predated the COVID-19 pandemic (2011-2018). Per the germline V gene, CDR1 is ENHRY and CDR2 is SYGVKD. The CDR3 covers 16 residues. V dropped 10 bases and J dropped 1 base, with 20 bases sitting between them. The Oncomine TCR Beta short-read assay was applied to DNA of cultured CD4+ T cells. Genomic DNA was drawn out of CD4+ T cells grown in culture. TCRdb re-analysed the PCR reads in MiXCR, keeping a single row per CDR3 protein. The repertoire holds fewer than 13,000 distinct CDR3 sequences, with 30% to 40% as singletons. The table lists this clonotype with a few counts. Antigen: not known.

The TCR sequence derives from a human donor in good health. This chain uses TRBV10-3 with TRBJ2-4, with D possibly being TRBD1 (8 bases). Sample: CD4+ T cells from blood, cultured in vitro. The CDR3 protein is CATTQGGVVAKNIQYF. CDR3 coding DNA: TGTGCCACGACACAGGGGGGGGTCGTTGCCAAAAACATTCAGTACTTC.